Presented here are 17 T cell receptor beta chains from one specimen sequenced in a study of human T cells and chemical hapten exposure. One entry per CDR3 protein results from TCRdb running MiXCR on the RACE reads. The table has roughly 260,000 distinct CDR3 sequences, about 9% seen once. Time point here: pre-sensitization, week 0. Treatment specified: therapeutic diphenylcyclopropenone sensitization with weekly scalp DPC. This sample comprised whole blood, obtained in connection with sensitization to the hapten diphenylcyclopropenone (DPC). These receptors all come from a woman aged 40 to 49 with alopecia areata. Some clones in this sample may be carry-over from other donors' samples.

This sequence joins TRBV6-2 or TRBV6-3 and TRBJ2-1; D may match TRBD1 or TRBD2 (5 bases each). Trimming shortened V by 6 bases and J by 0 bases, and 9 bases separated the two germline ends. The CDR3 loop spans 14 amino acids. CDR1 and CDR2 (germline): MNHEY, SVGEGT. The CDR3 spells CASRGPSSYNEQFF. CDR3 sequence (DNA): TGTGCCAGCAGGGGACCTAGCTCCTACAATGAGCAGTTCTTC.

This clonotype was found a few times. CDR3 sequence reads: CASSLGGQGRETQYF. For the CDR3, the DNA is TGTGCCAGCAGCTTAGGGGGACAGGGCCGAGAGACCCAGTACTTC. The chain has TRBV7-6 and TRBJ2-5; 9 nucleotides match TRBD1. Trimming cost V 1 base and J 4 bases; bases outside gene matches: 4. Germline CDR1 reads SGHVS; CDR2 reads FNYEAQ. The CDR3 totals 15 residues.

Only one count was recorded for this clonotype. This rearrangement joins TRBV7-8 to TRBJ2-2; D possibly corresponds to TRBD1 (6 bases). The CDR3 is made up of 16 amino acids. The germline CDR1 and CDR2 sequences are SGHVS and FQNEAQ. The germline V and J ends were trimmed by 1 base and 6 bases, with 15 bases remaining between them. CDR3 amino acids: CASSLVRDTYSGELFF. In DNA, the CDR3 is TGTGCCAGCAGCTTAGTCCGGGACACTTACTCCGGGGAGCTGTTTTTT.

V is TRBV7-9 and J is TRBJ2-5; 7 bases map to TRBD2. The germline CDR1 and CDR2 sequences are SEHNR and FQNEAQ (reference sequence). The CDR3 runs 20 residues. V trimming: 5 bases; J trimming: 2 bases; junction bases outside the gene matches: 23. The CDR3 sequence is CASSPFVGLTKIKTQETQYF. CDR3 DNA: TGTGCCAGCAGCCCATTTGTGGGACTAACGAAAATTAAGACTCAAGAGACCCAGTACTTC. Full variable domain (missing parts from reference TRBV7-9 and TRBJ2-5): DTGVSQNPRHKITKRGQNVTFRCDPISEHNRLYWYRQTLGQGPEFLTYFQNEAQLEKSRLLSDRFSAERPKGSFSTLEIQRTEQGDSAMYLCASSPFVGLTKIKTQETQYFGPGTRLLVL.

This clonotype turned up a few times. The chain couples TRBV19 to TRBJ2-3; 8 bases agree with TRBD2. V trimming: 7 bases; J trimming: 7 bases; junction bases outside the gene matches: 4. This CDR3 spans 12 amino acids. Per germline, CDR1 LNHDA and CDR2 SQIVND (reference sequence). The CDR3 DNA reads as TGTGCCAGTACGAGCGGGAGCAATACGCAGTATTTT. Its protein is CASTSGSNTQYF.

This clonotype appeared a few times. CDR3 coding DNA: TGTGCCACCAGTGATACGACAGGCCCGAACACCGGGGAGCTGTTTTTT. Its translation: CATSDTTGPNTGELFF. The gene calls are TRBV24-1 and TRBJ2-2; possible D gene TRBD1, 6 bases. The germline V gene encodes CDR1 KGHDR and CDR2 SFDVKD. Between the trimmed V and J ends, which lost 3 bases and 0 bases, there was a span of 10 bases. The CDR3 is made up of 16 amino acids.

Notes on this clonotype: Possible read error: a much larger clone is one base away. The chain uses TRBV20-1 and TRBJ1-2, with D uncertain. The CDR3 runs 13 residues. Germline lookup yields CDR1 DFQATT and CDR2 SNEGSKA (reference sequence). CDR3 protein: CSASDGTNYDYTF. CDR3 bases: TGCAGTGCTAGTGACGGTACGAACTATGACTACACCTTC.

CDR3 nucleotides: TGTGCCAGCAGTTACGGAAGCGGGGGATCCTACGAGCAGTACTTC. Encoded protein: CASSYGSGGSYEQYF. The chain uses TRBV6-5 and TRBJ2-7; 8 bases match TRBD2. Per germline, CDR1 MNHEY and CDR2 SVGAGI. CDR3 length equals 15 residues. With 2 bases clipped from V and 1 base from J, the junction kept 4 bases outside the gene matches.

This clonotype was seen ten or more times. This chain connects TRBV10-3 to TRBJ1-2, with 7 bases fitting TRBD1. The CDR3 spans 16 residues. Looked up from germline, CDR1 is ENHRY and CDR2 is SYGVKD. J gave up 5 bases and V 4 bases, and 13 bases lay outside the gene matches. The CDR3 coding sequence is TGTGCCATCAGTGCTGGATTAGAGCGGACAGGATATGGCTACACCTTC. Its protein product is CAISAGLERTGYGYTF.

In its sample, this clonotype was seen many times. The chain joins TRBV28 to TRBJ1-2, with a tentative D call TRBD1 (6 bases). This CDR3 is built from 12 residues. With 7 bases removed from V and 7 bases from J, the gap between germline ends came to 13 bases. Germline values: CDR1 MDHEN, CDR2 SYDVKM. CDR3 sequence reads: CASTVFRGGYTF. The CDR3 bases are TGTGCCAGCACCGTTTTCAGGGGTGGCTACACCTTC.

This clonotype was seen a few times. The V and J genes are TRBV4-1 and TRBJ2-7, with 10 bases aligning to TRBD1. Trimming cost V 4 bases and J 3 bases; bases outside gene matches: 3. The CDR3 is 14 residues long. CDR1 and CDR2 (germline): MGHRA, YSYEKL. CDR3: CASSLGQGDYEQYF. For the CDR3, the DNA is TGCGCCAGCAGCCTTGGACAGGGGGACTACGAGCAGTACTTC.

The V call is TRBV28, the J call TRBJ2-3; 11 bases agree with TRBD2. This CDR3 region has 11 residues. Germline V CDR1 and CDR2: MDHEN, SYDVKM. The V segment lost 7 bases and the J segment 14 bases; nucleotides outside the gene matches: 5. CDR3 loop: CASTRTSGRYF. In DNA form, the CDR3 reads TGTGCCAGCACGAGAACTAGCGGGAGGTATTTT.

This chain joins TRBV4-3 and TRBJ1-4; D call uncertain. This CDR3 has 16 residues. V shed 0 bases and J shed 0 bases, with 8 bases lying between them. Germline loops: CDR1 LGHNA, CDR2 YSLEER. The CDR3 DNA reads TGCGCCAGCAGCCAAGATCGCTCGGCAACTAATGAAAAACTGTTTTTT. Translating gives CASSQDRSATNEKLFF.

The chain recombines TRBV12-3 or TRBV12-4 with TRBJ2-6, with 8 bases matching TRBD1. The CDR3 is 16 residues long. Germline trimming cut 11 bases from V and 0 bases from J; bases unmatched to any gene: 9. In DNA, the CDR3 is TGTGCCGGCGGACAGGGACCAAGCTCTGGGGCCAACGTCCTGACTTTC. This sequence encodes CAGGQGPSSGANVLTF.

The chain carries TRBV10-3 and TRBJ2-2; no clear D. The CDR3 consists of 13 residues. V lost 7 bases and J 2 bases, leaving 8 bases between the germline ends. The V gene's germline CDR1 is ENHRY and CDR2 SYGVKD. The CDR3 loop reads CAINRINTGELFF. CDR3 nucleotide sequence: TGTGCCATCAACCGAATAAACACCGGGGAGCTGTTTTTT.

Concerning this clonotype itself: The CDR3 ends on some other residue instead of the conserved phenylalanine or tryptophan, so this is likely a read error. The chain joins TRBV11-1 to TRBJ2-7, with 7 positions matching TRBD2. Trimming took 3 bases from V and 1 from J; bases not matched to a gene: 0. There are 13 residues in the CDR3. Germline lookup yields CDR1 SGHAT and CDR2 FQDESV (reference sequence). For the CDR3, the DNA is TGTGCCAGCAGCTTCGGGGGGTCCTACGAGCAGTACCTC. It encodes CASSFGGSYEQYL.

This sequence joins TRBV29-1 and TRBJ2-1; perhaps TRBD1 as D (6 bases). The CDR3 is made up of 13 amino acids. From germline, CDR1 is SQVTM and CDR2 ANQGSEA. The CDR3 bases are TGCAGTGCCTCCCGAGACAGGAACAATGAGCAGTTCTTC. Translated: CSASRDRNNEQFF.